Presented here are 14 T cell receptor beta chains from one specimen sequenced in a study of T-cell memory formation after mild COVID-19. TCRdb re-analysed the 5' RACE reads in MiXCR, keeping a single row per CDR3 protein. The sample lists about 410,000 distinct CDR3 sequences; around a quarter were seen once. Material for sequencing was PBMCs or a T cell subset sorted from them (not recorded which). The receptors shown here come from an adult woman who had mild COVID-19 (a few samples of this study predate the infection). Cell type and time point are not known.

The chain carries TRBV27 and TRBJ2-2; 7 nucleotides agree with TRBD2. After removal of 1 base from V and 6 bases from J, the junction contained 11 bases not matched to a gene. In germline, CDR1 is MNHEY, CDR2 SMNVEV (reference sequence). The CDR3 has 17 amino acids. The CDR3 DNA is TGTGCCAGCAGTTTATGGCCCGATCGGGGGGATTCCGGGGAGCTGTTTTTT. Translation gives CASSLWPDRGDSGELFF.

A single count supports this clonotype. The chain has TRBV6-1 and TRBJ2-2; D unclear. The CDR3 has 16 residues. Germline values: CDR1 MNHNS, CDR2 SASEGT. V dropped 2 bases and J dropped 2 bases, with 12 bases sitting between them. CDR3 in DNA: TGTGCCAGCAGTGAATCTCCTCAGCCAAACACCGGGGAGCTGTTTTTT. Protein product: CASSESPQPNTGELFF.

This clonotype was observed a handful of times. The J gene is TRBJ2-7, the V gene TRBV12-3 or TRBV12-4; the D is unclear. Trimming removed 6 bases from V and 4 bases from J, with 7 bases in between. The CDR3 is 11 residues long. The CDR3, as DNA: TGTGCCAGCAGAAAAAAATACGAGCAGTACTTC. Its protein is CASRKKYEQYF.

This clonotype was picked up a small number of times. The chain recombines TRBV10-3 with TRBJ2-5; the D gene is possibly TRBD1 (6 bases). The CDR3 extends over 14 amino acids. V dropped 2 bases and J dropped 1 base, with 8 bases sitting between them. The germline CDR1 and CDR2 sequences are ENHRY and SYGVKD. The CDR3 DNA follows: TGTGCCATCAGTGAGCCGGACAGCCAAGAGACCCAGTACTTC. This translates into CAISEPDSQETQYF.

The genes are TRBV5-1 and TRBJ2-6, with a tentative D call TRBD1 (6 bases). CDR3 size: 16 residues. Deletions cut 4 bases from V and 4 bases from J, with 15 bases between. The germline CDR1 and CDR2 sequences are SGHRS and YFSETQ. The CDR3 is CASSTSTGLGANVLTF. CDR3 bases: TGCGCCAGCAGCACATCCACAGGGTTAGGGGCCAACGTCCTGACTTTC.

The J gene is TRBJ1-5, the V gene TRBV30; TRBD1 might be the D (5 bases). CDR3 length: 13 residues. Trimming removed 1 base at V and 2 bases at J, with 6 bases between. Germline V CDR1 and CDR2: GTSNPN, SVGIG (reference sequence). The CDR3, as DNA: TGTGCCTGGAGTGCACAGGGCAATCAGCCCCAGCATTTT. This encodes CAWSAQGNQPQHF.

V and J are TRBV7-9 and TRBJ2-4; 10 positions match TRBD1. Per germline, CDR1 SEHNR and CDR2 FQNEAQ (reference sequence). CDR3 length: 15 residues. V shed 5 bases, J shed 8 bases, and the junction held 9 bases outside the gene matches. CDR3 amino acids: CASSPTPGQGDIQYF. CDR3 nucleotides: TGTGCCAGCAGCCCCACCCCCGGACAGGGGGACATTCAGTACTTC.

The V and J genes are TRBV9 and TRBJ2-7; D is ambiguous. CDR1 SGDLS and CDR2 YYNGEE come from the germline V gene. The CDR3 runs to 13 residues. Trimming shortened V by 0 bases and J by 6 bases, and 10 bases separated the two germline ends. The CDR3 region has the DNA TGTGCCAGCAGCGTAGTTCTGGGAACCGAGCAGTACTTC. The encoded protein is CASSVVLGTEQYF.

This clonotype has at least ten counts. This chain connects TRBV12-3 or TRBV12-4 to TRBJ2-2; D is unresolved. V was trimmed by 3 bases and J by 0 bases, leaving 2 bases between them. The CDR3 runs to 13 residues. The CDR3 sequence: CASSFSNTGELFF. In DNA, the CDR3 is TGTGCCAGCAGTTTTTCGAACACCGGGGAGCTGTTTTTT.

The rearrangement uses TRBV15 and TRBJ2-1; a weak D match, TRBD1 (5 bases). The CDR3 totals 15 residues. The V gene lost 0 bases and the J gene lost 9 bases, with 15 bases spanning the gap. CDR1 is LNHNV and CDR2 is YYDKDF in the germline V gene (reference sequence). The CDR3 bases are TGTGCCACCAGCAGAGAACAGTGGGGCCTCGGTGAGCAGTTCTTC. It codes for CATSREQWGLGEQFF.

This chain connects TRBV20-1 to TRBJ2-7; 8 bases are shared with TRBD2. The CDR3 totals 17 residues. In germline, CDR1 is DFQATT, CDR2 SNEGSKA (reference sequence). V dropped 4 bases and J dropped 0; count of bases not matched to a gene: 14. CDR3 loop: CSATGWERGTISYEQYF. In DNA, the CDR3 is TGCAGTGCTACCGGGTGGGAGCGGGGGACGATCTCCTACGAGCAGTACTTC.

The chain has TRBV7-3 and TRBJ2-7; D is perhaps TRBD2 (6 bases). This CDR3 is 13 amino acids long. The ends were cut back, 3 bases at V and 6 bases at J, with 12 bases in the middle. Germline CDR1 is SGHTA and CDR2 is FQGTGA. CDR3 sequence reads: CASSFGTRSEQYF. For the CDR3, the DNA is TGTGCCAGCAGCTTCGGGACTCGCAGCGAGCAGTACTTC.

The V call is TRBV5-1, the J call TRBJ2-6; D might be TRBD1 (6 bases). V was cut by 0 bases and J by 4 bases, with 14 bases left in between. Looked up from germline, CDR1 is SGHRS and CDR2 is YFSETQ. The CDR3 is 17 residues long. CDR3 loop: CASSLGRPGTGANVLTF. In nucleotides, the CDR3 is TGCGCCAGCAGCTTGGGAAGGCCCGGGACAGGGGCCAACGTCCTGACTTTC.

The sample holds a few counts of this clonotype. CDR3 protein: CATRLGTGELFF. CDR3 bases: TGTGCCACCAGGCTGGGCACCGGGGAGCTGTTTTTT. This chain joins TRBV12-3 or TRBV12-4 and TRBJ2-2; the D is unclear. This CDR3 is 12 amino acids long. V dropped 10 bases and J dropped 4 bases, with 10 bases sitting between them.